This TCR beta chain originates from a study of T-cell reconstitution after alpha-beta-depleted transplantation in children (dated by TCRdb to the mid-2010s). Some background on the complete study: Using TCR repertoire profiling, the study quantitatively followed how T-cell immune reconstitution unfolded in children after TCRalphabeta/CD19-depleted allogeneic hematopoietic cell transplantation.

Here is what the overall study found, with its caveats: In some patients, high TCRbeta diversity at day 60 was attributed to recipient T cells and intrathymic progenitors that had survived conditioning. The frequencies of hyperexpanded clones fell over the following months, and after one year, T-cell counts and TCRbeta diversity were mostly attributed to newly produced T cells. The apparently early recovery of alphabetaT-cell counts about two months after transplant reportedly depended on only several hundred rapidly expanded clones that came from non-depleted graft cells.

In light of the paper, this sample's treatment or condition label describes: allogeneic hematopoietic cell transplantation with graft depleted of TCRalphabeta T cells and CD19 B cells. TCRalphabeta/CD19-depleted allogeneic hematopoietic cell grafts were given to the transplant recipients, all of whom were children. Measured from the cysteine to the phenylalanine, the CDR3 is 12 residues long. Only the CDR3 DNA is retained, 36 bases long and in frame from the first base. V is reduced by 4 bases and J by 3 bases, leaving a spacing of 7 bases between them. CDR1 and CDR2 are drawn from the germline V gene: KGHSH, LQKENI. On this clonotype itself: No cognate antigen has been identified for it. Base-call qualities are not available, and no considerably larger clone is one nucleotide away.

To prepare the library, PCR was applied. The sequencer was an Illumina HiSeq 2500. Molecular barcoding was employed in the preparation of TCR libraries, with unique molecular identifiers being used to normalize TCRbeta repertoire quantification. The public reads were reanalyzed by TCRdb: fastp trimming at Q25, MiXCR alignment, in-frame beta chains only. Every entry covers one CDR3 protein and lists the most common genes and DNA from its rows. Across this sample there are about 210,000 distinct CDR3 sequences, with about a sixth seen only once. The ten top clones hold about 39% of the sample. This material consisted of PBMCs, mostly from graft donor cells, taken 360 days after TCRalphabeta/CD19-depleted stem cell transplant. The chain couples TRBV18 to TRBJ2-7; the D segment cannot be called with confidence. The receptor was derived from a male patient aged 2 to 10 who had a stem cell transplant for acute lymphoblastic leukemia, so the T cells may come from the graft donor. The CDR3 is CASSLQDYEQYF. The DNA reads TGTGCCAGCTCACTGCAGGACTACGAGCAGTACTTC.